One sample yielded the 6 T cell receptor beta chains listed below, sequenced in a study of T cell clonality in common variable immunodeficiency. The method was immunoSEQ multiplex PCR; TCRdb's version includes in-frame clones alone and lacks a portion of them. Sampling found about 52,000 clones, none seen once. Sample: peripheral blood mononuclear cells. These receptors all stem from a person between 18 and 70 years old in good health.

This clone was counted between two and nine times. CDR3: CASSPGSTYEQYF. The DNA read from the CDR3 is TGTGCCAGTAGTCCAGGGTCAACCTACGAG. The J gene is TRBJ2-7, the V gene TRBV19; D possibly corresponds to TRBD1 (5 bases). The read stops 3 residues short of the end of the CDR3; the missing end is completed from the germline J gene. This CDR3 is built from 13 residues. Trimming shortened V by 5 bases and J by 2 bases, and 10 bases separated the two germline ends. The germline gives CDR1 LNHDA, CDR2 SQIVND (reference sequence).

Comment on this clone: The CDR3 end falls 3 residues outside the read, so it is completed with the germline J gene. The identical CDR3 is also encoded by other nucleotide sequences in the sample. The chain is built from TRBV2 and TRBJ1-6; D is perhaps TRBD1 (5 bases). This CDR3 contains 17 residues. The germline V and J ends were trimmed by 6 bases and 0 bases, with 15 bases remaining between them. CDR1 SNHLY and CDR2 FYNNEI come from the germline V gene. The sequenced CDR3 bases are TGTGCCAGCAGCCTCGACAGAGCAACCTCCTATAATTCACCC. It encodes CASSLDRATSYNSP. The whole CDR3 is CASSLDRATSYNSPLHF.

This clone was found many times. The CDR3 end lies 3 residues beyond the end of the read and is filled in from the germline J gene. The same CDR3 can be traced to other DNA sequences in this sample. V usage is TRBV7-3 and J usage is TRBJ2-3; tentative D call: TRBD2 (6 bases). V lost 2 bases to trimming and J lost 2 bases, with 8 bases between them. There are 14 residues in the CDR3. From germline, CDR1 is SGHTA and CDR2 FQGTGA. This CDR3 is CASSLAGPTDTQYF. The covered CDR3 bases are TGTGCCAGCAGCTTAGCGGGGCCCACAGATACG.

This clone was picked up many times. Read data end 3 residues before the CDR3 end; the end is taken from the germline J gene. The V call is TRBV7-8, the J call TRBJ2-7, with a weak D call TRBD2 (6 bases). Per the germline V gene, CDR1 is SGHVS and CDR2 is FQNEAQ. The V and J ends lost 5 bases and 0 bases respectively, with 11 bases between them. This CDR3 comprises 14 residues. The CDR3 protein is CASSPWDSSYEQYF. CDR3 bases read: TGTGCCAGCAGCCCTTGGGACTCCTCCTACGAG.

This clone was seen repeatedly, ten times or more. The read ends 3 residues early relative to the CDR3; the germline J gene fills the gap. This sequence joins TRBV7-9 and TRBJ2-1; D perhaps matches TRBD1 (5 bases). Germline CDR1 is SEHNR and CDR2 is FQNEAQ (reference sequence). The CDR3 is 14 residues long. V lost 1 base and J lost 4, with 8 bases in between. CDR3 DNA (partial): TGTGCCAGCAGCTTAGTGCAGGGTTACAATGAG. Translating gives CASSLVQGYNE. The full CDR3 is CASSLVQGYNEQFF.

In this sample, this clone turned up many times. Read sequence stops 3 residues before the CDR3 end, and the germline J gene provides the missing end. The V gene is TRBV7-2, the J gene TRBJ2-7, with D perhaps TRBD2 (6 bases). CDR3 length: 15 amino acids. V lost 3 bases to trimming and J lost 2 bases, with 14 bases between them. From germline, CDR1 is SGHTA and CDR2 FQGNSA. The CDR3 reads CASSFIEEGPYEQYF. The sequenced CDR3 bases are TGTGCCAGCAGCTTTATTGAGGAGGGCCCCTACGAG.